These T cell receptor beta chains were read from a single sample in a study of response to subunit inactivated influenza vaccine. One entry per CDR3 protein results from TCRdb running MiXCR on the RT-PCR reads. The sample records about 700,000 distinct CDR3 sequences, approximately 15% being singletons. The source material was PBMCs from blood, sampled roughly 15 days before vaccination. Receptor source: a man aged 50-60 years who received an inactivated influenza vaccine. Each CDR3 is given without its conserved first and last residue. The D gene is left open where the match is weak. Only some rows state a clone size, as once, few, many or a class for expanded clones.

v_gene	d_gene	abundance	j_gene	CDR3aa
TRBV5-6	TRBD2	many	TRBJ2-5	ASSLPPAGGRETQY
TRBV7-2	NA	many	TRBJ1-1	ASSLVLGGNTEAF
TRBV20-1	NA	few	TRBJ2-1	SATQGGVEQF
TRBV12-3/TRBV12-4	NA	many	TRBJ2-6	ASSLRVSGANVLT
TRBV30	NA	NA	TRBJ2-1	AWSQPNRRNEQF
TRBV7-2	NA	few	TRBJ1-2	ASTPVGYGYT
TRBV27	NA	NA	TRBJ2-3	ASSPKGIRTDTQY
TRBV7-2	TRBD2	few	TRBJ2-2	ASTSRGAGVTGELF
TRBV5-1	NA	many	TRBJ1-1	ASILREGTEAF
TRBV15	TRBD2	few	TRBJ2-5	ATSREPGTSGETQY
TRBV27	NA	NA	TRBJ2-2	ASSLERNTGELF
TRBV5-1	NA	few	TRBJ2-5	ASSLDPGTQETQY
TRBV7-7	NA	many	TRBJ2-2	ASSLRAPGELF
TRBV20-1	NA	NA	TRBJ2-1	CARVLTGADSDLYNEQF
TRBV12-3/TRBV12-4	NA	many	TRBJ2-5	ASSTGGIQETQY
TRBV5-1	TRBD1	NA	TRBJ1-1	ASSLAPGTGANTEAF
TRBV9	NA	many	TRBJ2-2	ASSVTVTQGTGELF
TRBV6-2/TRBV6-3	TRBD2	few	TRBJ2-1	ASSYSTGTSGKNEQF
TRBV30	NA	few	TRBJ1-1	AWSNPLVTEAF
TRBV12-3/TRBV12-4	NA	NA	TRBJ2-3	ASSLRVPDTQY
TRBV12-3/TRBV12-4	NA	few	TRBJ2-6	ASTLRPGANVLT
TRBV7-9	NA	many	TRBJ1-4	ASSLGQEKLF
TRBV12-3/TRBV12-4	NA	many	TRBJ2-7	ASSPAGRSYEQY
TRBV5-6	NA	NA	TRBJ1-1	AGGAGPNTEAF
TRBV18	NA	NA	TRBJ2-7	ASSPPRPTYEQY
TRBV20-1	NA	NA	TRBJ1-2	SASSQGPYGYT
TRBV15	TRBD1	NA	TRBJ2-5	ATSRPDRAETQY
TRBV3-1	NA	few	TRBJ2-7	ASSPGPSQYEQY
TRBV12-3/TRBV12-4	NA	few	TRBJ2-5	ASSLIPERETQY
TRBV28	TRBD1	NA	TRBJ1-6	ASSLTGGSPLH
TRBV7-9	NA	few	TRBJ2-2	ASTPGQPANTGELF
TRBV12-3/TRBV12-4	NA	few	TRBJ1-4	ASSLGFGGEKLF
TRBV12-3/TRBV12-4	NA	NA	TRBJ2-1	ASSAATQNEQF
TRBV7-9	NA	few	TRBJ1-1	ASSSLEGFSTEAF
TRBV29-1	NA	few	TRBJ1-1	SGGPDRNTEAF
TRBV5-6	NA	few	TRBJ1-5	ASSLGPPPISNQPQH
TRBV20-1	TRBD2	once	TRBJ2-2	SASGLAGASGELF
TRBV4-1	TRBD1	few	TRBJ1-2	ASSHTLDRGREGYT
TRBV5-1	NA	NA	TRBJ2-7	ASSAVPAVLYEQY
TRBV12-3/TRBV12-4	NA	many	TRBJ2-2	ASSFGQGNTGELF
TRBV12-3/TRBV12-4	NA	few	TRBJ1-5	ASTNSANQPQH
TRBV11-1	TRBD2	NA	TRBJ2-1	ASSLEAGGQNEQF
TRBV29-1	NA	NA	TRBJ2-3	SVKGGPAGTDTQY
TRBV2	NA	NA	TRBJ2-1	ASSLGTQTNNEQF
TRBV7-2	TRBD2	NA	TRBJ2-2	ATTARGGGGELF
TRBV7-2	TRBD2	few	TRBJ2-3	ASSSRGGGSGTDTQY
TRBV2	NA	NA	TRBJ2-2	ASTAGSANTGELF
TRBV20-1	TRBD1	NA	TRBJ2-7	SARDINSGTGMYEQY
TRBV5-1	NA	many	TRBJ2-5	ASSLVWTQQAETQY
TRBV7-9	NA	few	TRBJ2-1	ASRSGGNEQF
TRBV12-3/TRBV12-4	TRBD2	NA	TRBJ2-5	ASSPGASGRVFGETQY
TRBV6-1	NA	few	TRBJ1-2	ASREWGHYYGYT
TRBV12-3/TRBV12-4	NA	few	TRBJ2-7	ASSRDIDYEQY